A single TCR beta chain is shown here with its context. This sample is part of a study of PD-L1 blockade in urothelial cancer. Across the whole study: Male sex and bladder-origin urothelial cancer were recorded for about 90% of the 29 patients. Of prior chemotherapy regimens, patients had received between 0 and 3. Researchers looked at the blood 3 weeks (second dose) and 6 weeks after treatment began.

TCRdb's table, derived via immunoSEQ multiplex PCR, lists solely in-frame clones and lacks some. Altogether about 30,000 clones are present, about nine tenths being singletons, with the ten largest covering 8%. Stated time point: peripheral blood 6 weeks after treatment start. Losses at the gene ends were 0 bases for V and 8 bases for J; bases not matched to a gene: 4. Germline V CDR1 and CDR2: SGDLS, YYNGEE. The CDR3 sequence is 14 residues long. The chain joins TRBV9 to TRBJ1-2, with 10 bases that match TRBD1. The TCR sequence derives from a man older than 75 with urothelial cancer. Sequencing used PBMCs, obtained around atezolizumab (anti-PD-L1) treatment. The CDR3 protein is CASSVGQGAYGYTF. CDR3 coding DNA: TGTGCCAGCAGCGTAGGACAGGGGGCTTACGGCTACACCTTC.